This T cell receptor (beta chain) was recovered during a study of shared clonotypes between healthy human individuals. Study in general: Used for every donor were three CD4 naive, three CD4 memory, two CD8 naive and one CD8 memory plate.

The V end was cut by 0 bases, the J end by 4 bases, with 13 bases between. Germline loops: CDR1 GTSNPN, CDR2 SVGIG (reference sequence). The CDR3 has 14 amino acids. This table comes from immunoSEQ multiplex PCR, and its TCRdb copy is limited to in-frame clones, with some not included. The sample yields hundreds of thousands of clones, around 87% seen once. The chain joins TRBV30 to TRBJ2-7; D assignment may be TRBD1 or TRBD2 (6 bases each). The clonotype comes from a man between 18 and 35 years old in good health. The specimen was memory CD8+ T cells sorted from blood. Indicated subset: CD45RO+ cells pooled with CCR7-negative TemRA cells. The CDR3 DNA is TGTGCCTGGAGTGTTTGGTCGGGGGCGTACGAGCAGTACTTC. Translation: CAWSVWSGAYEQYF.